This T cell receptor beta chain was captured in a study of response to subunit inactivated influenza vaccine. Overall study results and limits: The study's authors posited that every seasonal influenza vaccination enlists few new T cells.

TCRdb re-derived calls from the RT-PCR reads in MiXCR, one entry per CDR3 protein. Seen here are about 520,000 distinct CDR3 sequences, 7.2% observed once, and the top ten hold less than 15%. As concerns this clonotype: Its antigen is unknown.

Germline CDR1 and CDR2: MNHNS and SASEGT. The CDR3 extends over 14 amino acids. With V trimmed by 5 bases and J by 4 bases, 6 bases remained unmatched. This chain connects TRBV6-1 to TRBJ2-5; 8 positions agree with TRBD1. This sequence originates from a man between 50 and 69 years old who received an inactivated influenza vaccine. The input for sequencing was PBMCs from blood, taken roughly 24 months after vaccination. CDR3 in DNA: TGTGCCAGCAGTCTGGACAGGGACGTAGAGACCCAGTACTTC. This translates into CASSLDRDVETQYF.